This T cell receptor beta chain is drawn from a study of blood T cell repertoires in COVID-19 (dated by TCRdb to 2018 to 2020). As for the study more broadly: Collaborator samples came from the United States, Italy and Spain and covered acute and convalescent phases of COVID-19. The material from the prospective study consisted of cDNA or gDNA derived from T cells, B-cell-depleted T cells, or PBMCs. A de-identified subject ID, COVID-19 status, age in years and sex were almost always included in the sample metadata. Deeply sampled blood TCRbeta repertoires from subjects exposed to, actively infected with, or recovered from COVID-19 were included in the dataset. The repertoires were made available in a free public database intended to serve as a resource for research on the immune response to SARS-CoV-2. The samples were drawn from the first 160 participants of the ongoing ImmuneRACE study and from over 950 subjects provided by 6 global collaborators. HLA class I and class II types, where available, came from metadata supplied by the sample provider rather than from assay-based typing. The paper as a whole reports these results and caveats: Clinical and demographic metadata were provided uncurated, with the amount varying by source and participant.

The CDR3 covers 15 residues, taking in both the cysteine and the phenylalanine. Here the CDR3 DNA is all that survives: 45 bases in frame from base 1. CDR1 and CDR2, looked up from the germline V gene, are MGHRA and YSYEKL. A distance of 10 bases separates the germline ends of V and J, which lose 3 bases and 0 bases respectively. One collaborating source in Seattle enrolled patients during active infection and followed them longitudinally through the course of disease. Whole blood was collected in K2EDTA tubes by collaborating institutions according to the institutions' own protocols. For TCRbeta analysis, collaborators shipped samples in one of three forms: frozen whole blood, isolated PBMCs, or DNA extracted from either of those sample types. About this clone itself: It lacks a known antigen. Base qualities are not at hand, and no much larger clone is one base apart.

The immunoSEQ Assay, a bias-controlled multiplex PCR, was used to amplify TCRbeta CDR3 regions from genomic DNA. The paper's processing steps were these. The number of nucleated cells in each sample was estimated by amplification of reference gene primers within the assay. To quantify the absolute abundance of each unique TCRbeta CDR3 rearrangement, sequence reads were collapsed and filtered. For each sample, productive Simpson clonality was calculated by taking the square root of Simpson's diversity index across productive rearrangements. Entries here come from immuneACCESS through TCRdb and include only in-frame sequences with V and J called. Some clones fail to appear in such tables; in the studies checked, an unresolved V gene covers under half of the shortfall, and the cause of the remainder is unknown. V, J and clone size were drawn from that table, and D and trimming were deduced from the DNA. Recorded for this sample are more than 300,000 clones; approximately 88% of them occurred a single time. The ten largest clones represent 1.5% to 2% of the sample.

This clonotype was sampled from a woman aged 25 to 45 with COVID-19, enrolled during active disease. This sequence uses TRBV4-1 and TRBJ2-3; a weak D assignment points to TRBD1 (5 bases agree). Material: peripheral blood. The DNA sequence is TGCGCCAGCAGCCAGAAGGGGCCTAGCACAGATACGCAGTATTTT. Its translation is CASSQKGPSTDTQYF.